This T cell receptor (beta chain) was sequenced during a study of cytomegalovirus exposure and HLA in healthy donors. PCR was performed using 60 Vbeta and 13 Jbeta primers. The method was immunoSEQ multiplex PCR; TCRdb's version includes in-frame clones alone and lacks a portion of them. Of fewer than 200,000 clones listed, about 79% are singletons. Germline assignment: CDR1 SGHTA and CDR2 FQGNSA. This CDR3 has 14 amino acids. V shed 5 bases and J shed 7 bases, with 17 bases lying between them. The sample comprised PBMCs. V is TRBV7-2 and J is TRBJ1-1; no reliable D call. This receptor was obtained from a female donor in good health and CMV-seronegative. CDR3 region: CASSRRAAPNEAFF. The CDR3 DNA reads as TGTGCCAGCAGCCGGAGGGCAGCCCCTAATGAAGCTTTCTTT. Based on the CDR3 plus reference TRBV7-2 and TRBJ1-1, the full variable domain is GAGVSQSPSNKVTEKGKDVELRCDPISGHTALYWYRQSLGQGLEFLIYFQGNSAPDKSGLPSDRFSAERTGGSVSTLTIQRTQQEDSAVYLCASSRRAAPNEAFFGQGTRLTVV.